This note documents a single T cell receptor (beta chain) sequence. What this receptor recognizes is not known. No base quality values were provided; no much bigger clone lies one nucleotide off. In total, fewer than 750 healthy bone marrow donors made up the cohort. At the time of sampling, all cohort members were nominally healthy, though unrecorded immune exposures were likely present. CMV serostatus was positive for roughly 290 and negative for about half of the roughly 700 cohort members, and was not recorded for this donor. Every donor gave a peripheral blood sample, and the peripheral blood mononuclear cells from that sample were used for TCR beta sequencing. The Qiagen DNeasy Blood Extraction Kit was used to extract genomic DNA from the blood cell samples. CDR3 length: 13 amino acids, cysteine to phenylalanine. CDR3 DNA is the only sequence kept; it has 39 bases, read in frame from the first base. The V end loses 6 bases and the J end loses 3 bases, and a stretch of 9 bases separates them. The germline V gene (reference sequence) gives CDR1 as SEHNR and CDR2 as FQNEAQ.

This entry comes from a study of cytomegalovirus exposure and HLA in healthy donors (dated by TCRdb to about 2017). About the study as a whole: In an earlier analysis of approximately 500 of the donors, less than 350 Gb of sequence data and 95 million to 130 million unique TCR beta sequences from about 179 million T cells were reported. All discovery cohort repertoires had been generated on a single sequencing platform. The genetic ancestry cluster associated with self-reported Caucasian donors included about 81% of the roughly 410 genotyped donors. Typing coverage differed by locus: A, B, C, DRB1 and DQB1 were typed in roughly 620-630 donors, DQA1 in around 500, DPA1 in around 580, and DPB1 in 450 to 490. In addition to the first cohort of 666 subjects, a separate validation cohort of 120 different subjects was used. Class I and class II HLA loci were covered by the typing at four-digit resolution. An early release covering 550 to 650 HLA-typed donors comprised about 300 gigabases of sequencing data and roughly 86 million unique TCR sequences. In a later analysis, previously published TCR beta repertoires from 666 donors were re-analyzed and high-resolution HLA genotyping was added so that TCR occurrence patterns could be studied. A handful of DR-DQ haplotypes were handled as single units for association and clustering because linkage in the cohort was strong. Donor age, sex, ethnicity and CMV serostatus were collected together with the repertoire data. Across approximately 420 genotyped donors of the cohort, an average of approximately 200,000 unique TCR beta nucleotide sequences per donor were sequenced, and roughly 20% of those sequences were non-productive. The study aimed to test whether cataloging public T cell receptors could reveal signatures of past pathogen exposure. To decide whether each TCR beta V gene segment behaved as functional or pseudogenic, an earlier analysis of some 600 of the donors relied on high-throughput TCR beta sequencing. Rather than drawing on any new phenotypic data, the later analysis identified candidate immune exposures from TCR beta sequences and the way those sequences occurred across donors. Using immunosequencing, the study profiled T cell repertoires from fewer than 850 subjects and related those repertoires to cytomegalovirus serostatus. A later genetic analysis took genome-wide SNP genotypes for about 55% of the 666 donors and used that subset as a discovery cohort. The study combined high-throughput TCR immunosequencing, statistical association of individual TCRs with disease status, and machine learning to predict cytomegalovirus infection status. General conclusions and limits of the study: The authors suggested that the approach could potentially be extended to other disease states and immunological phenotypes. The presence/absence analyses assumed that sequencing depth was roughly uniform across donors, and that assumption may not be true. Specific HLA alleles were associated with 15,000 to 20,000 TCR beta sequences at a false discovery rate of 0.05 in a later analysis. Broadly in line with IMGT annotations, most TCR beta V segments showed up in productive rearrangements about 87% or about 30% of the time in an earlier analysis of several hundred of the donors. In a later genetic analysis, a missense DCLRE1C variant was associated with V-gene and J-gene trimming of TCR beta chains, and the association was replicated in an independent cohort. A later genetic analysis reported fewer N-insertions in productive TCRs among donors in an Asian-associated ancestry cluster than the roughly 700-donor mean. A group of highly shared sequence variants was considered likely to be a technical artifact of the sequencing pipeline. According to a later analysis, most CMV-associated TCR beta chains appeared to be HLA-restricted, and the HLA associations seemed to be driven largely by CMV exposure. In vitro tests confirmed that a few of the cytomegalovirus-associated TCR beta chains recognize cytomegalovirus antigens. Only TCR beta chains were sequenced in this cohort, and the absence of alpha or paired-chain data limited detectable features. The study gave a list of 150 to 200 TCR beta chains associated with cytomegalovirus. Most TCR sequences were seen in very few donors, while some public TCRs were found in many individuals. Linkage disequilibrium might explain the correlated functional status among segregating V segments, but an unknown experimental factor could not be excluded. Seventeen rarely observed V segments, including chromosome 9 orphons, were excluded from the earlier analysis of just under 600 of the donors because counts were too low. Compared with equally common non-associated chains, HLA-associated TCR beta chains in a later analysis were more clonally expanded and had lower generation probabilities. In both the original and validation cohorts, the classifier was reported to diagnose cytomegalovirus status with high specificity and sensitivity. Assigning TCR associations to individual alleles was difficult when HLA alleles, especially DR and DQ, strongly co-occurred. Because HLA typing was unavailable for some donors at each locus, only the typed subset was used in association tests. In a later analysis, several top co-occurrence clusters were reported to appear linked to parvovirus B19, influenza, CMV and Epstein-Barr virus. According to a later analysis, TCR association rates differed among HLA loci, with DRB1 alleles showing the most associated TCRs and HLA-C alleles showing the fewest. A further reported finding was that TCR beta sequences accurately predicted the HLA-A and HLA-B alleles for most subjects in the first cohort. Some IMGT-functional V segments, including TRBV6-2 and TRBV6-3, could not be told apart with the 87-base-pair reads, so those segments were excluded. The only immune exposure information available for the cohort was CMV serostatus.

Receptors were amplified or captured by the immunoSEQ multiplex PCR assay. The multiplex PCR relied on a mix of 60 forward primers for TCR Vbeta segments and 13 reverse primers for TCR Jbeta segments. The CDR3 region of rearranged TCR beta genes was amplified from genomic DNA with a multiplex PCR assay. The Illumina HiSeq System was used to sequence the amplified TCR beta libraries as 87-base-pair reads. The authors processed their data as follows. A later analysis tallied approximately 87 million unique TCR beta chains across the 700 or so repertoires, and approximately 12 million of those chains were shared by two or more donors. To remove PCR and sequencing errors, raw reads were error-corrected and collapsed into unique sequences using a nearest-neighbor algorithm that merged closely related sequences. Alignment of CDR3 sequences to IMGT reference sequences was used to assign V, D and J gene segments. For a sequence to be retained, at least a six-nucleotide match to both a V gene segment and a J gene segment was required. A rearrangement counted as productive if the CDR3 had no stop codons and remained in frame with V and J, and every other rearrangement counted as non-productive. CDR3 was defined by IMGT convention, running from the second conserved V-encoded cysteine to the conserved J-encoded phenylalanine. The earlier analysis of 450 to 750 of the donors excluded any sequence lacking an unambiguous match to a single V gene segment. In an earlier analysis of some 590 of the donors, a V segment was called functional when productive rearrangements were above 56.7%, and segregating when the standard deviation between donors exceeded 5%. A statistical classification framework was built to diagnose cytomegalovirus status from the catalog of TCR beta chain sequences. In a later analysis, TCR nucleotide sequences were compared against IMGT/GENE-DB human TR gene sequences so that V and J genes could be assigned. In a later analysis, CDR3 sequences and most-parsimonious VDJ recombination scenarios were assigned using the TCRdist pipeline. In a later analysis, every TCR beta chain was defined by the combination of its CDR3 amino acid sequence and its V-gene family, and reads without a unique V-gene family were dropped. In a later analysis, around 600 highly shared, low-generation-probability nucleotide sequences were removed to address suspected cross-contamination and a sequencing artifact. A later analysis calculated a clonal expansion index for each public chain from normalized within-repertoire ranks of inferred template counts. A later analysis computed generation probabilities with a VDJ recombination model fitted to out-of-frame rearrangements, and checked the results against IGoR. Hypergeometric tests were used in a later analysis to score TCR-TCR, TCR-HLA and TCR-CMV co-occurrence, with a repertoire-size bias correction applied to the TCR pairs. A later analysis estimated false discovery rates by permuting HLA or CMV assignments 20 times. In a later analysis, co-occurring TCRs were grouped using DBSCAN, and TCRdist sequence similarity was added for clustering within HLA-allele-positive subsets. Repertoires with fewer than 30,000 or more than 120,000 public chains, plus five repertoires with anomalous nucleotide sharing, were excluded from co-occurrence clustering. TCRdb mirrors the immuneACCESS table, restricted to in-frame sequences. Some clones are absent from its copies; in checked studies, under half trace to an unresolved V gene, and the reason for the others is unknown. The V and J calls and clone size were taken over from that table, and D and trimming were inferred from the DNA. This sample is represented by 35,000 to 55,000 clones; around 65% of them were singletons. 8.7% of the sample comes from the top ten.

This receptor was identified in a human donor in good health. What was sequenced was PBMCs. The chain links TRBV7-9 with TRBJ1-5; a tentative D call is TRBD1 (5 bases match). The encoded CDR3 is CASSDSNNQPQHF. In nucleotide form, the sequence is TGTGCCAGCAGTGACAGTAACAATCAGCCCCAGCATTTT.